The present T cell receptor (beta chain) was sequenced within a study of technical replicates of blood from a few donors. This CDR3 is 15 amino acids long. V dropped 0 bases and J dropped 9; count of bases not matched to a gene: 6. Germline values: CDR1 MNHEY, CDR2 SVGAGI. Profiling relied on immunoSEQ multiplex PCR, and the TCRdb table lists in-frame clones only, not all of them. Among more than 65,000 clones, 96% were seen once, and the ten largest hold about 0.31%. The sample taken for sequencing was T cells isolated from PBMCs. J is TRBJ2-1 and V is TRBV6-5; 9 nucleotides agree with TRBD1. The clonotype was recovered from a human donor in good health. The CDR3 spells CASSYSGTGIREQFF. The CDR3 DNA sequence: TGTGCCAGCAGTTACTCTGGGACAGGGATCCGTGAGCAGTTCTTC.